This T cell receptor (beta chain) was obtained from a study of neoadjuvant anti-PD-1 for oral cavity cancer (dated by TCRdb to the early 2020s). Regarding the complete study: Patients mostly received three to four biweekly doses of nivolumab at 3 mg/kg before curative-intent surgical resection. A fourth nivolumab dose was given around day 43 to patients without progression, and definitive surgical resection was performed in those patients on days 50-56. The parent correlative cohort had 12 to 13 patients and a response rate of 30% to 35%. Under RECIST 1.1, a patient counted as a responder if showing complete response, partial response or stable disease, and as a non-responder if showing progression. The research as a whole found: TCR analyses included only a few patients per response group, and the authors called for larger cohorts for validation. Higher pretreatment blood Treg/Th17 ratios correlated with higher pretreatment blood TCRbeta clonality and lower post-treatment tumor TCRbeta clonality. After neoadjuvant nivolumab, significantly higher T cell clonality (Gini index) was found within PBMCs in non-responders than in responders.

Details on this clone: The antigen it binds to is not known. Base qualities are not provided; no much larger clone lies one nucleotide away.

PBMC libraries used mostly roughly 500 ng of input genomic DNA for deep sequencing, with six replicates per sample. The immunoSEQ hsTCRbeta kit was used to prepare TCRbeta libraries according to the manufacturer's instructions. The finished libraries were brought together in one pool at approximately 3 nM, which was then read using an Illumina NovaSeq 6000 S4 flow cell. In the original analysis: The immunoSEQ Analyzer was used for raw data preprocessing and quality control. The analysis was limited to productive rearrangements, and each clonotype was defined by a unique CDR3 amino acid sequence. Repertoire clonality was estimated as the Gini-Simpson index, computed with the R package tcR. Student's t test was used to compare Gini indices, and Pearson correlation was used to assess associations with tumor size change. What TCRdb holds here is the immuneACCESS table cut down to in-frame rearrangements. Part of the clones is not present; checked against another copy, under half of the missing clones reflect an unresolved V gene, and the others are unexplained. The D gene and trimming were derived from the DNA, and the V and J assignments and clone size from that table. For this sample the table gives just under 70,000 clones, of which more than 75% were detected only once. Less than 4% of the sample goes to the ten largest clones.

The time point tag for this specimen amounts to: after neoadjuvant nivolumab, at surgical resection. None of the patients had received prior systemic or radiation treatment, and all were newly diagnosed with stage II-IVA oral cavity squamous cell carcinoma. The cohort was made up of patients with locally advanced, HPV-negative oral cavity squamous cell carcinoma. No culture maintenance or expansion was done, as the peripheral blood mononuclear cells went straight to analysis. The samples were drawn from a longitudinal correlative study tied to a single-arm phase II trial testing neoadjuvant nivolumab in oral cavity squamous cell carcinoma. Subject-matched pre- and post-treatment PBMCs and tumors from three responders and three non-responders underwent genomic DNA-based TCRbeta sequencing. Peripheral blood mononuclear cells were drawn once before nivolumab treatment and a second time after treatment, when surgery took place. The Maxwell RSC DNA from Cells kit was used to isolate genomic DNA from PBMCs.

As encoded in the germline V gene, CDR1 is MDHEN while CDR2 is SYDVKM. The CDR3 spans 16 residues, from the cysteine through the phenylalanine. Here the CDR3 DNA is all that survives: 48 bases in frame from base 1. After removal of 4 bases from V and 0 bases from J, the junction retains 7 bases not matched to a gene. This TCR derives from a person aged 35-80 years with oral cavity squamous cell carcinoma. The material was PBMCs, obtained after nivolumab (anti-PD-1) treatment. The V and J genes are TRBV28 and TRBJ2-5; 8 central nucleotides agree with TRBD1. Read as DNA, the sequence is TGTGCCAGCAGTTCTCAGGGGGCGGTGGACCAAGAGACCCAGTACTTC. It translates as CASSSQGAVDQETQYF.